Presented here are 8 T cell receptor beta chains from one specimen sequenced in a study of cytomegalovirus exposure and HLA in healthy donors. The PCR used 60 Vbeta and 13 Jbeta primers. The assay was immunoSEQ multiplex PCR, and TCRdb's table has in-frame clones only and misses some. The sample lists about 160,000 clones; approximately 82% were seen once. Source material: PBMCs. These receptors all stem from a man aged 50 or older in good health and CMV-seropositive.

This clone was found once. V and J are TRBV6-5 and TRBJ2-7; 9 bases are a match to TRBD2. The CDR3 length is 14 residues. J lost 1 base, V lost 6 bases, and 4 bases had no gene match. CDR1 and CDR2 from the germline V gene are MNHEY and SVGAGI. CDR3 sequence (DNA): TGTGCCAGCAGGAGAGCGGGAGGTTCCTACGAGCAGTACGTC. As protein: CASRRAGGSYEQYV.

This sequence joins TRBV10-1 and TRBJ2-1; TRBD2 matches 14 bases. The CDR3 consists of 15 residues. Germline loops: CDR1 WNHNN, CDR2 SYGVQD (reference sequence). The junction had 7 bases not matched to a gene; V was cut back by 5 bases and J by 10 bases. CDR3 sequence: CASSPGTSGRGEQFF. CDR3 coding DNA: TGCGCCAGCAGTCCCGGGACTAGCGGGAGAGGCGAGCAGTTCTTC.

With regard to this clone: This CDR3 is also generated by other DNA sequences in the sample. The gene calls are TRBV5-1 and TRBJ1-2; 11 bases fit TRBD1. Germline V gene lookup returns CDR1 SGHRS and CDR2 YFSETQ. The CDR3 is 15 residues long. V lost 4 bases, J lost 5 bases, and 7 bases stayed unmatched. CDR3 in amino acids: CASSLGQGASYGYTF. CDR3 sequence (DNA): TGCGCCAGCAGCCTTGGACAGGGGGCATCTTATGGCTACACCTTC.

This sequence joins TRBV5-1 and TRBJ1-1; D is uncertain. V lost 2 bases, J lost 2 bases, and 10 bases lay in between. Germline CDR1 reads SGHRS; CDR2 reads YFSETQ. The CDR3 loop spans 14 amino acids. As DNA, the CDR3 is TGCGCCAGCAGCTTTTCCAGTGCTAACACTGAAGCTTTCTTT. Translated: CASSFSSANTEAFF.

This chain links TRBV5-6 with TRBJ1-5; 7 bases align to TRBD1. Germline CDR1 and CDR2: SGHDT and YYEEEE. The CDR3 has 14 amino acids. Unmatched junction bases numbered 1, after V lost 3 bases and J lost 1 base. The CDR3 loop is CASSWTGSNQPQHF. The CDR3 bases are TGTGCCAGCAGCTGGACAGGAAGCAATCAGCCCCAGCATTTT.

This chain uses TRBV18 with TRBJ1-6; D possibly corresponds to TRBD1 (5 bases). The CDR3 totals 16 residues. V was trimmed by 6 bases and J by 2 bases, leaving 14 bases between them. The germline gives CDR1 KGHSH, CDR2 LQKENI. The CDR3: CASSPFDSAYNSPLHF. The CDR3 DNA is TGTGCCAGCTCCCCTTTCGACAGTGCCTATAATTCACCCCTCCACTTT.

The gene calls are TRBV7-2 and TRBJ2-3; 7 bases are shared with TRBD1. CDR1 is SGHTA, CDR2 FQGNSA, per germline. The length of the CDR3 is 15 residues. V was clipped by 3 bases and J by 5 bases; unmatched bases: 8. The CDR3 DNA follows: TGTGCCAGCAGCTTTAGTAGGAGGACAGGAGATACGCAGTATTTT. It yields the protein CASSFSRRTGDTQYF. The variable domain in full, with the rest retrieved from reference TRBV7-2 and TRBJ2-3, is GAGVSQSPSNKVTEKGKDVELRCDPISGHTALYWYRQSLGQGLEFLIYFQGNSAPDKSGLPSDRFSAERTGGSVSTLTIQRTQQEDSAVYLCASSFSRRTGDTQYFGPGTRLTVL.

The rearrangement joins TRBV7-9 to TRBJ2-7; 7 bases are shared with TRBD1. The CDR3 runs to 12 residues. The germline V gene has CDR1 SEHNR and CDR2 FQNEAQ (reference sequence). Unmatched junction bases numbered 4, after V lost 5 bases and J lost 6 bases. The CDR3 loop is CASSVTGSEQYV. CDR3 bases: TGTGCCAGCAGCGTGACAGGGTCCGAGCAGTACGTC.